A selection of T cell receptor beta chains follows, all from one sample in a study of neurological immune-mediated disorders. TCRdb used MiXCR to reprocess the 5' RACE reads, holding one entry per CDR3 protein. The repertoire holds some 120,000 distinct CDR3 sequences, with 3.2% as singletons. Sequencing input: PBMCs. The receptors come from a woman under 40 with multiple sclerosis. CDR3s include the opening cysteine and the closing phenylalanine or tryptophan. A D gene is named only where the DNA matches it firmly.

>14|TRBD1|TRBJ1-1|TRBV15
CATSVRRGLTEAFF
>15|NA|TRBJ2-2|TRBV5-1
CASSLETRNTGELFF
>14|TRBD1|TRBJ1-2|TRBV7-9
CASISTGIDYGYTF
>14|NA|TRBJ2-7|TRBV7-9
CASSPRVPSYEQYF
>19|NA|TRBJ1-5|TRBV6-6
CASSYRGETDSIGNQPQHF
>14|NA|TRBJ1-5|TRBV7-9
CASSLTEGNQPQHF
>15|NA|TRBJ2-3|TRBV20-1
CSARVAGQRTDTQYF
>13|NA|TRBJ1-1|TRBV2
CASSRDGNTEAFF
>16|TRBD2|TRBJ2-1|TRBV5-1
CASSLAVGTSRNEQFF
>16|TRBD2|TRBJ2-1|TRBV6-2/TRBV6-3
CASTLLAGGPYNEQFF
>14|TRBD2|TRBJ2-7|TRBV9
CASSPGLRSHEQYF
>11|NA|TRBJ1-2|TRBV20-1
CSAATVGGYTF
>13|NA|TRBJ1-5|TRBV20-1
CSARRQRDQPQHF
>16|TRBD1|TRBJ2-7|TRBV4-1
CASSQTGTASFYEQYF
>15|NA|TRBJ2-7|TRBV7-2
CASSFLGGLNYEQYF
>11|TRBD1|TRBJ2-5|TRBV29-1
CSVGQGETQYF
>14|TRBD1|TRBJ1-4|TRBV2
CASSDLGQYEKLFF
>14|TRBD2|TRBJ2-3|TRBV20-1
CSAGGLAGPDTQYF
>16|TRBD2|TRBJ2-1|TRBV5-4
CASSLELAGVGNEQFF
>13|NA|TRBJ1-2|TRBV20-1
CSARKGALYGYTF
>13|NA|TRBJ2-3|TRBV5-6
CASRQSSGDTQYF
>15|TRBD1|TRBJ2-4|TRBV27
CASSLEGATLNIQYF
>15|TRBD1|TRBJ2-5|TRBV20-1
CSAVPGQGDAKTQYF
>16|NA|TRBJ1-1|TRBV12-3/TRBV12-4
CASSPPLGLGLTEAFF
>15|TRBD1|TRBJ1-5|TRBV4-1
CASSQGAQGAQPQHF
>12|NA|TRBJ1-1|TRBV29-1
CSVATENTEAFF
>15|NA|TRBJ2-2|TRBV7-2
CASSNGLTRGGELFF
>17|TRBD1|TRBJ2-1|TRBV5-5
CASSFPVSPLTGGEQFF
>13|TRBD1|TRBJ2-3|TRBV29-1
CSGDRGLTDTQYF
>12|NA|TRBJ2-7|TRBV5-8
CASSSPQTEQYF
>15|NA|TRBJ2-1|TRBV7-9
CASSLYGSSYNEQFF
>17|NA|TRBJ2-7|TRBV14
CASSPLRWGEASYEQYF
>13|NA|TRBJ2-3|TRBV11-3
CASSFRDPDTQYF
>14|NA|TRBJ2-7|TRBV7-9
CASSFDQRQYEQYF
>17|NA|TRBJ2-7|TRBV20-1
CSARDPMTRARLGEQYF
>15|NA|TRBJ2-3|TRBV7-8
CASSLPRTVQDTQYF
>14|NA|TRBJ1-5|TRBV12-3/TRBV12-4
CASSRGESNQPQHF
>14|TRBD1|TRBJ1-6|TRBV20-1
CSARGDSPNSPLHF
>15|TRBD1|TRBJ1-5|TRBV4-2
CASSPGQGGDQPQHF